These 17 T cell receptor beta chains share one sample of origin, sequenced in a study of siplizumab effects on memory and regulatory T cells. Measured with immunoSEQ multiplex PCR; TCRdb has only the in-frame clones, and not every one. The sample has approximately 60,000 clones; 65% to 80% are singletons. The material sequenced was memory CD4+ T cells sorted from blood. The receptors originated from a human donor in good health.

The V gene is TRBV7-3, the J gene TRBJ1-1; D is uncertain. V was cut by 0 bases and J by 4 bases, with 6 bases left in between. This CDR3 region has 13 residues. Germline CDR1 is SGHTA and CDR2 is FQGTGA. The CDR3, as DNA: TGTGCCAGCAGCTTAACGGGTTTCACTGAAGCTTTCTTT. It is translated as CASSLTGFTEAFF.

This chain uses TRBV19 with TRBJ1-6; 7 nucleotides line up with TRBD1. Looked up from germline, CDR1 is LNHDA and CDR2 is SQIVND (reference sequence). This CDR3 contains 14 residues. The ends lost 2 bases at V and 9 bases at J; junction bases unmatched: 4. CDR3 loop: CASSINRGTSPLHF. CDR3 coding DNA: TGTGCCAGTAGTATAAACAGGGGCACTTCACCCCTCCACTTT.

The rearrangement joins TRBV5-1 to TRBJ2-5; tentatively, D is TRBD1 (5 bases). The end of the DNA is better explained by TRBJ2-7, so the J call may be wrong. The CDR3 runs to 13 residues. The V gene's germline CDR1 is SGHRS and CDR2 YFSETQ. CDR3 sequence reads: CASSSTGVYEQYF. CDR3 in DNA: TGCGCCAGCAGCTCAACAGGCGTCTACGAGCAGTACTTC.

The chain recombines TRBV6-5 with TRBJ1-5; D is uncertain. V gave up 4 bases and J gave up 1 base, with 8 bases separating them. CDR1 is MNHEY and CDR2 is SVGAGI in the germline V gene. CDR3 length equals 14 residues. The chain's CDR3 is CASSSGWSNQPQHF. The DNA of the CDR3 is TGTGCCAGCAGTTCGGGCTGGAGCAATCAGCCCCAGCATTTT.

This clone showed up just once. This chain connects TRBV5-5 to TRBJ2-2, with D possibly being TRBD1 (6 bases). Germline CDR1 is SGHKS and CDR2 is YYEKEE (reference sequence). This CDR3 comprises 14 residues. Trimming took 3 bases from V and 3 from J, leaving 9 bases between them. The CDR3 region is CASSSGQYTGELFF. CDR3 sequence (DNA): TGTGCCAGCAGCTCAGGACAGTACACCGGGGAGCTGTTTTTT.

CDR3 region: CASSLAGSQNYGYTF. Here the CDR3 DNA reads TGTGCCAGCAGTTTAGCGGGATCCCAAAACTATGGCTACACCTTC. The V gene is TRBV27, the J gene TRBJ1-2, with unresolved D. Germline V gene data show CDR1 as MNHEY and CDR2 as SMNVEV (reference sequence). This CDR3 spans 15 amino acids. V shed 2 bases and J shed 2 bases, with 12 bases lying between them.

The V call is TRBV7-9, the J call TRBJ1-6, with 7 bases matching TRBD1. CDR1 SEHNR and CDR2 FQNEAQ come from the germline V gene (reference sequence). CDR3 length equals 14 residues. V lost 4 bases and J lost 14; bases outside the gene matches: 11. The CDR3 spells CASSSRDSFLSLHF. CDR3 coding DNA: TGTGCCAGCAGCTCTAGGGACAGCTTTTTGTCCCTCCACTTT. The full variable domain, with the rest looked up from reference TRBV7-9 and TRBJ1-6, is DTGVSQNPRHKITKRGQNVTFRCDPISEHNRLYWYRQTLGQGPEFLTYFQNEAQLEKSRLLSDRFSAERPKGSFSTLEIQRTEQGDSAMYLCASSSRDSFLSLHFGNGTRLTVT.

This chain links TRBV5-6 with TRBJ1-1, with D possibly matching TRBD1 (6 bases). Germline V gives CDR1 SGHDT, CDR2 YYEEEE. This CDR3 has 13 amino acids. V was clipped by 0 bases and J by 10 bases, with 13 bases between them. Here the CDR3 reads CASSLAGTLVAFF. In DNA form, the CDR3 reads TGTGCCAGCAGCTTGGCGGGGACACTGGTAGCTTTCTTT.

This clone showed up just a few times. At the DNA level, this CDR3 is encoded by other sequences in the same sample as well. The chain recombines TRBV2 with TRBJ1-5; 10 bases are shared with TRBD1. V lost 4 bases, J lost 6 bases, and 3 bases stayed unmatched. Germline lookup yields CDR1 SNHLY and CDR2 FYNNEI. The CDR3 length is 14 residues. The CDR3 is CASSGQGARQPQHF. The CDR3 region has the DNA TGTGCCAGCAGTGGACAGGGGGCCCGTCAGCCCCAGCATTTT.

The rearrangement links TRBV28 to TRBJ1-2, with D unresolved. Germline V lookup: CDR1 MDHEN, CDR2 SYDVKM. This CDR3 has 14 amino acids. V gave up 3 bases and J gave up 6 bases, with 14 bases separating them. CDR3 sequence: CASSFRPQRDGYTF. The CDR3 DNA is TGTGCCAGCAGTTTTCGTCCACAGAGAGATGGCTACACCTTC.

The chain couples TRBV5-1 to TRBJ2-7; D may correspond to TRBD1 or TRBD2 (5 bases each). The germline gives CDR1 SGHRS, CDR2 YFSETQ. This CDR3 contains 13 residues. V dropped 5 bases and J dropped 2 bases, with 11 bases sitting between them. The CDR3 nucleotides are TGCGCCAGCAGACCTCCGGGACCCTACGAGCAGTACTTC. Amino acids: CASRPPGPYEQYF.

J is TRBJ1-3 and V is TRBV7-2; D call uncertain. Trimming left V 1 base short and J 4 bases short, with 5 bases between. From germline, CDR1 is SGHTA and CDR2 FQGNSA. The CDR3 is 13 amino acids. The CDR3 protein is CASSLGHGNTIYF. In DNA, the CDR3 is TGTGCCAGCAGCTTAGGACACGGAAACACCATATATTTT.

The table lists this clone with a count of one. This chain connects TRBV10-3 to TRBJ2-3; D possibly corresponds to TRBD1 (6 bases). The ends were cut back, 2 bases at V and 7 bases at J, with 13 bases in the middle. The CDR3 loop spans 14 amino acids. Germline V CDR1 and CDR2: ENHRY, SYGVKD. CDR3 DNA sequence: TGTGCCATCAGTGAGGGAGGCAGGGGACATACGCAGTATTTT. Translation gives CAISEGGRGHTQYF.

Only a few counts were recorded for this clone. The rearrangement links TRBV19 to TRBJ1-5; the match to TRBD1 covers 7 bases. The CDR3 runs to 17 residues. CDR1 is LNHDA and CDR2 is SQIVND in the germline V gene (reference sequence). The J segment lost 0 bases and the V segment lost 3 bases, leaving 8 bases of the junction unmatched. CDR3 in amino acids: CASSILTRGFSNQPQHF. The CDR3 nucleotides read TGTGCCAGTAGTATCCTCACCAGGGGGTTTAGCAATCAGCCCCAGCATTTT.

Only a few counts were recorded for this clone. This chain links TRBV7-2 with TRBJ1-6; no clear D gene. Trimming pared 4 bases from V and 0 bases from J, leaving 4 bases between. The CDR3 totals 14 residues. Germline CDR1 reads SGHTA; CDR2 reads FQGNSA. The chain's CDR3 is CASSWGSYNSPLHF. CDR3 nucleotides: TGTGCCAGCAGCTGGGGCTCCTATAATTCACCCCTCCACTTT.

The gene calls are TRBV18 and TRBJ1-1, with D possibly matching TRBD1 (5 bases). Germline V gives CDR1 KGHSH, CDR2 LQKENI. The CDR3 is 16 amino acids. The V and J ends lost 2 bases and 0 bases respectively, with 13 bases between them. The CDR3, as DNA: TGTGCCAGCTCACCAACTTCCGGGGCCGTGAACACTGAAGCTTTCTTT. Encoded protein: CASSPTSGAVNTEAFF.

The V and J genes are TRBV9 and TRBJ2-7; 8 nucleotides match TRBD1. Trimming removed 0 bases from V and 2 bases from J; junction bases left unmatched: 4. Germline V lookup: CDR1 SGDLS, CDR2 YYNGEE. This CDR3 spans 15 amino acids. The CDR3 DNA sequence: TGTGCCAGCAGCGTAGCCTCAGGGGGCGCCTACGAGCAGTACTTC. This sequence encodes CASSVASGGAYEQYF. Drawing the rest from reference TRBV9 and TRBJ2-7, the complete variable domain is DSGVTQTPKHLITATGQRVTLRCSPRSGDLSVYWYQQSLDQGLQFLIQYYNGEERAKGNILERFSAQQFPDLHSELNLSSLELGDSALYFCASSVASGGAYEQYFGPGTRLTVT.